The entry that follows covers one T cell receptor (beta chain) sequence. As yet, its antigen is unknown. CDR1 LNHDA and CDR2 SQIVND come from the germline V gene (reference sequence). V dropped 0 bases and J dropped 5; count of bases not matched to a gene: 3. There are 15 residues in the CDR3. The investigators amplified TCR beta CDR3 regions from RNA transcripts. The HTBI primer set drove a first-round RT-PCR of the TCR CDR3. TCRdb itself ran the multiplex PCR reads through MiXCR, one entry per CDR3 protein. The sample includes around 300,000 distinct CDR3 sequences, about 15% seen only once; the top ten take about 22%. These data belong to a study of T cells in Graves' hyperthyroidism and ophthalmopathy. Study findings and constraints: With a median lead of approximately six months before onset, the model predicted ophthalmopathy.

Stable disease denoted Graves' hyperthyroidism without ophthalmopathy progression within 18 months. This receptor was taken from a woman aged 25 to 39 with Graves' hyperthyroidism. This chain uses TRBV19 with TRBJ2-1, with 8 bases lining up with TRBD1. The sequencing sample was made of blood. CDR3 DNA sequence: TGTGCCAGTAGTATAGACTGGACAGGGCACAATGAGCAGTTCTTC. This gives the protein CASSIDWTGHNEQFF.